Given below is one TCR beta chain in context. Its target is unknown. Clones were read by immunoSEQ multiplex PCR, and TCRdb kept only the in-frame ones, dropping some. Among fewer than 10,000 clones, about 91% were seen once, and the ten largest hold roughly an eighth. CDR1 is SGHRS, CDR2 YFSETQ, per germline. CDR3 length: 14 amino acids. Unmatched junction bases numbered 3, after V lost 4 bases and J lost 2 bases. This sample was taken from a study of chemoradiotherapy in HPV16-positive cancers. The wider study: Candidate HPV-specific clones and shared TCR motifs came from a couple of HPV16-positive patients.

Broader study findings: HPV-specific T cells were functionally defined from only a couple of HPV16-positive patients. Candidate HPV-specific clones and E7-related TCR motifs grew in tumor during treatment.

The chain links TRBV5-1 to TRBJ2-3; 8 bases fit TRBD2. The origin of this receptor is a human donor with HPV-associated anogenital cancer. This material consisted of blood, taken from a patient who underwent chemoradiotherapy. The CDR3 bases are TGCGCCAGCAGCCCGGGGGGGCCCACAGATACGCAGTATTTT. Its protein product is CASSPGGPTDTQYF.